The rows below give T cell receptor beta chains drawn from one sample of a study of beta chain features in type 1 diabetes. Libraries were prepared by immunoSEQ multiplex PCR; TCRdb keeps only in-frame clonotypes and omits some of them. The sample contains about 370,000 clones, 9.6% of which appear only once. The sequenced material came from central memory CD4+ T cells from blood. The source of these receptors is a man aged 25-45 years with type 1 diabetes. Both conserved end residues are part of each CDR3. The D gene is left open where the match is weak. Not all rows give a size; the values are once, few, many and, for expanded clones, a class.

J: TRBJ2-2; size: -; V: TRBV6-1; D: -; DNA: TGTGCCAGCAGTTTAAGACAGGGGGAGCTGTTTTTT; CDR3: CASSLRQGELFF
J: TRBJ2-5; size: few; V: TRBV7-2; D: -; DNA: TGTGCCAGCAGCTCGGGGGAGCGGGAGACCCAGTACTTC; CDR3: CASSSGERETQYF
J: TRBJ2-1; size: -; V: TRBV28; D: -; DNA: TGTGCCAGCAGTTTAAGGTGGGAGGGGGACAATGAGCAGTTCTTC; CDR3: CASSLRWEGDNEQFF
J: TRBJ2-6; size: many; V: TRBV7-2; D: -; DNA: TGTGCCAGCAGCTTTTCTTATGTACGGGCCAACGTCCTGACTTTC; CDR3: CASSFSYVRANVLTF
J: TRBJ1-5; size: few; V: TRBV5-8; D: -; DNA: TGTGCCAGCAGCTTGATCGGGGGAGGTAGCAATCAGCCCCAGCATTTT; CDR3: CASSLIGGGSNQPQHF
J: TRBJ1-4; size: -; V: TRBV5-1; D: -; DNA: TGCGCCAGCAGCTTGTCTCTCAGGGGAGGCGAAAAACTGTTTTTT; CDR3: CASSLSLRGGEKLFF
J: TRBJ2-1; size: few; V: TRBV5-1; D: -; DNA: TGCGCCAGCAGCCCCTCCTTTCCGACGGACCTTGAGCAGTTCTTC; CDR3: CASSPSFPTDLEQFF
J: TRBJ1-4; size: few; V: TRBV5-6; D: TRBD1; DNA: TGTGCCAGCAGCTTGGCGGCAGGGGGCAACGAAAAACTGTTTTTT; CDR3: CASSLAAGGNEKLFF
J: TRBJ2-7; size: many; V: TRBV19; D: -; DNA: TGTGCCAGTAGTTACGACACCTACGAGCAGTACTTC; CDR3: CASSYDTYEQYF
J: TRBJ1-1; size: -; V: TRBV5-1; D: -; DNA: TGCGCCAGCAGCTTTAGGGTCGGGGACGGAGCTTTGAACACTGAAGCTTTCTTT; CDR3: CASSFRVGDGALNTEAFF
J: TRBJ1-1; size: few; V: TRBV30; D: -; DNA: TGTGCCTGGACCTCTATTAGGACCGTCAACACTGAAGCTTTCTTT; CDR3: CAWTSIRTVNTEAFF
J: TRBJ1-1; size: few; V: TRBV7-3; D: -; DNA: TGTGCCAGCACCCTACAGGTACTGAACACTGAAGCTTTCTTT; CDR3: CASTLQVLNTEAFF
J: TRBJ2-1; size: -; V: TRBV12-5; D: -; DNA: TGTGCTAGTAGGGCCCCGGGAGATTACAATGAGCAGTTCTTC; CDR3: CASRAPGDYNEQFF
J: TRBJ2-7; size: -; V: TRBV30; D: -; DNA: TGTGCCTGGGGAGGGGTATCCTACGAGCAGTACTTC; CDR3: CAWGGVSYEQYF
J: TRBJ2-5; size: -; V: TRBV7-2; D: TRBD1; DNA: TGTGCCAGCAGCTTTGGGACAGGACAAGAGACCCAGTACTTC; CDR3: CASSFGTGQETQYF
J: TRBJ1-1; size: -; V: TRBV29-1; D: -; DNA: TGCAGCGTTGAAGATCTCGGGCAGGGTGCTGAAGCTTTCTTT; CDR3: CSVEDLGQGAEAFF
J: TRBJ1-1; size: -; V: TRBV30; D: -; DNA: TGTGCCTGGGAGCGGGGGCAGGGCGGCACTGAAGCTTTCTTT; CDR3: CAWERGQGGTEAFF
J: TRBJ2-7; size: few; V: TRBV28; D: -; DNA: TGTGCCAGCGCCGGAGTTGACGTAAGCTCCTACGAGCAGTACTTC; CDR3: CASAGVDVSSYEQYF
J: TRBJ2-1; size: few; V: TRBV7-3; D: TRBD2; DNA: TGTGCCAGCAGCTTAAGTAGCGGGACTTACAATGAGCAGTTCTTC; CDR3: CASSLSSGTYNEQFF
J: TRBJ1-2; size: few; V: TRBV5-6; D: -; DNA: TGTGCCAGCAGCTTCGGTTACGTCGCAAGGAGCTACACCTTC; CDR3: CASSFGYVARSYTF
J: TRBJ2-2; size: -; V: TRBV5-1; D: -; DNA: TGCGCCAGCGGGCAGTTGAACACCGGGGAGCTGTTTTTT; CDR3: CASGQLNTGELFF
J: TRBJ1-5; size: few; V: TRBV6-1; D: -; DNA: TGTGCCAGCAGTCAAGGGAGCAATCAGCCCCAGCATTTT; CDR3: CASSQGSNQPQHF
J: TRBJ2-7; size: -; V: TRBV10-1; D: -; DNA: -; CDR3: CASSSSGLVDEQYF
J: TRBJ2-7; size: few; V: TRBV10-3; D: -; DNA: TGTGCCACCACCTATAGCGTAGCGGAGTCCTACGAGCAGTACTTC; CDR3: CATTYSVAESYEQYF
J: TRBJ2-5; size: -; V: TRBV28; D: -; DNA: TGTGCCAGCAGTAAACGACAGGGAGGGTCAGAGACCCAGTACTTC; CDR3: CASSKRQGGSETQYF
J: TRBJ2-7; size: few; V: TRBV19; D: -; DNA: TGTGCCAGTAGTATGGACAGACTAGAGTCCTCCGAGCAGTACTTC; CDR3: CASSMDRLESSEQYF
J: TRBJ1-6; size: few; V: TRBV30; D: TRBD1; DNA: TGTGCCTGGAGTACAGGGACAGGGATCGTTTCACCCCTCCACTTT; CDR3: CAWSTGTGIVSPLHF
J: TRBJ2-3; size: few; V: TRBV5-1; D: TRBD2; DNA: TGCGCCAGCAGCTTGGTTCTAGCGGGAGCCTCAGATACGCAGTATTTT; CDR3: CASSLVLAGASDTQYF
J: TRBJ1-2; size: -; V: TRBV7-2; D: -; DNA: TGTGCCAGCAGCTGGGACCGGGACATAAGAGACTACACCTTC; CDR3: CASSWDRDIRDYTF
J: TRBJ1-2; size: -; V: TRBV28; D: -; DNA: TGTGCCAGCAGGGGGGACACCGGATTCTATGGCTACACCTTC; CDR3: CASRGDTGFYGYTF
J: TRBJ2-3; size: -; V: TRBV29-1; D: TRBD2; DNA: TGCAGCGTCGAGACTAGCGGCTACACAGATACGCAGTATTTT; CDR3: CSVETSGYTDTQYF
J: TRBJ2-3; size: few; V: TRBV9; D: -; DNA: TGTGCCAGCAGCCCGCTTCGGGTGTCAGATACGCAGTATTTT; CDR3: CASSPLRVSDTQYF
J: TRBJ2-7; size: few; V: TRBV4-1; D: TRBD1; DNA: TGCGCCAGCAGCCATGGACAGGGGCTTGCCTCCTACGAGCAGTACTTC; CDR3: CASSHGQGLASYEQYF
J: TRBJ1-4; size: few; V: TRBV6-6; D: -; DNA: TGTGCCAGCAGTTACCGGGGGCCAACTAATGAAAAACTGTTTTTT; CDR3: CASSYRGPTNEKLFF
J: TRBJ2-5; size: -; V: TRBV4-2; D: TRBD2; DNA: TGTGCCAGCAGCCAAGTCCTAGCGGGAGGAGGCGAGACCCAGTACTTC; CDR3: CASSQVLAGGGETQYF
J: TRBJ2-1; size: many; V: TRBV7-2; D: -; DNA: TGTGCCAGCAGCTCGACTGGTACGCACAATGAGCAGTTCTTC; CDR3: CASSSTGTHNEQFF
J: TRBJ2-5; size: few; V: TRBV5-1; D: TRBD2; DNA: TGCGCCAGCACCGAGACTAGCGGCGAGACCCAGTACTTC; CDR3: CASTETSGETQYF
J: TRBJ2-7; size: -; V: TRBV18; D: TRBD1; DNA: TGTGCCAGCTCCCCTGACAGGGTTGGGCACGAGCAGTACTTC; CDR3: CASSPDRVGHEQYF
J: TRBJ2-5; size: -; V: TRBV5-6; D: -; DNA: TGTGCCAGCAGCTTGGTTAGCAGGCCAACGGAGACCCAGTACTTC; CDR3: CASSLVSRPTETQYF
J: TRBJ1-1; size: few; V: TRBV6-6; D: -; DNA: TGTGCCAGCAGTCACTTACAGGAGAACACTGAAGCTTTCTTT; CDR3: CASSHLQENTEAFF
J: TRBJ2-5; size: few; V: TRBV5-4; D: -; DNA: TGTGCCAGCAGCTCGACTATTGCCGGGGCCTTTGGGAAGACCCAGTACTTC; CDR3: CASSSTIAGAFGKTQYF
J: TRBJ2-2; size: few; V: TRBV11-2; D: -; DNA: TGTGCCAGCAGTTCGACCGGGGAAGGGGAGCTGTTTTTT; CDR3: CASSSTGEGELFF
J: TRBJ1-4; size: -; V: TRBV5-8; D: -; DNA: TGTGCCAGCAGCTTGGAACCGGGACGGACTAATGAAAAACTGTTTTTT; CDR3: CASSLEPGRTNEKLFF
J: TRBJ2-5; size: many; V: TRBV2; D: TRBD2; DNA: TGTGCCAGCAGTTATTCTAGCGGGATCGGAGAGACCCAGTACTTC; CDR3: CASSYSSGIGETQYF
J: TRBJ2-3; size: -; V: TRBV5-6; D: -; DNA: TGTGCCAGCAGCTTTGGGGCAGGGGGCACAGATACGCAGTATTTT; CDR3: CASSFGAGGTDTQYF
J: TRBJ2-7; size: many; V: TRBV4-3; D: -; DNA: TGCGCCAGCAGCCAAGGACCGGACCGGGCCTACGAGCAGTACTTC; CDR3: CASSQGPDRAYEQYF
J: TRBJ1-2; size: -; V: TRBV4-2; D: -; DNA: TGTGCCAGCAGCCAAGCCCAGGGGCGAGATGGCTACACCTTC; CDR3: CASSQAQGRDGYTF
J: TRBJ1-1; size: -; V: TRBV25-1; D: -; DNA: TGTGCCAGCAGCTTAACAGGGATGAACACTGAAGCTTTCTTT; CDR3: CASSLTGMNTEAFF
J: TRBJ2-5; size: -; V: TRBV6-1; D: -; DNA: TGTGCCAGCAGAGCCCGACGGAATCAAGAGACCCAGTACTTC; CDR3: CASRARRNQETQYF
J: TRBJ1-6; size: few; V: TRBV27; D: -; DNA: TGTGCCAGCAGTTTCAGTCGGTTCCTTAATTCACCCCTCCACTTT; CDR3: CASSFSRFLNSPLHF
J: TRBJ2-3; size: -; V: TRBV7-2; D: TRBD2; DNA: TGTGCCAGCAGCGGGCTGAGCGCGGGAGGGAGCACAGATACGCAGTATTTT; CDR3: CASSGLSAGGSTDTQYF
J: TRBJ1-5; size: few; V: TRBV6-1; D: -; DNA: TGTGCATGTCAGGGAACATATAGCAATCAGCCCCAGCATTTT; CDR3: CACQGTYSNQPQHF
J: TRBJ2-1; size: few; V: TRBV10-3; D: TRBD2; DNA: TGTGCCATCAGGAAACTCGAGGGAATAGCGGGAGAGAATGAGCAGTTCTTC; CDR3: CAIRKLEGIAGENEQFF
J: TRBJ2-6; size: -; V: TRBV6-1; D: -; DNA: TGTGCCAGCATGAACTCTGGGGCCAACGTCCTGACTTTC; CDR3: CASMNSGANVLTF
J: TRBJ2-1; size: -; V: TRBV6-5; D: -; DNA: TGTGCCAGCAGTTATCACACTGAGCAGTTCTTC; CDR3: CASSYHTEQFF
J: TRBJ2-3; size: -; V: TRBV4-3; D: -; DNA: TGCGCCAGCAGCCAAGGGCGAGGCCGGTTCACAGATACGCAGTATTTT; CDR3: CASSQGRGRFTDTQYF
J: TRBJ1-5; size: -; V: TRBV5-1; D: -; DNA: TGCGCCAGCAGCTTGGAAGGGAGCAGCAATCAGCCCCAGCATTTT; CDR3: CASSLEGSSNQPQHF
J: TRBJ1-1; size: -; V: TRBV14; D: -; DNA: TGTGCCAGCAGCCAAGAGGCCCGACTGAAAGCTTTCTTT; CDR3: CASSQEARLKAFF
J: TRBJ2-5; size: many; V: TRBV7-9; D: -; DNA: TGTGCCAGCAGCCCCCCCTTTAGGCTGGGGGAGACCCAGTACTTC; CDR3: CASSPPFRLGETQYF
J: TRBJ2-7; size: -; V: TRBV5-4; D: TRBD2; DNA: TGTGCCAGCAGCAGTTTTGAGGTAGCGGGAGCCTACGAGCAGTACTTC; CDR3: CASSSFEVAGAYEQYF